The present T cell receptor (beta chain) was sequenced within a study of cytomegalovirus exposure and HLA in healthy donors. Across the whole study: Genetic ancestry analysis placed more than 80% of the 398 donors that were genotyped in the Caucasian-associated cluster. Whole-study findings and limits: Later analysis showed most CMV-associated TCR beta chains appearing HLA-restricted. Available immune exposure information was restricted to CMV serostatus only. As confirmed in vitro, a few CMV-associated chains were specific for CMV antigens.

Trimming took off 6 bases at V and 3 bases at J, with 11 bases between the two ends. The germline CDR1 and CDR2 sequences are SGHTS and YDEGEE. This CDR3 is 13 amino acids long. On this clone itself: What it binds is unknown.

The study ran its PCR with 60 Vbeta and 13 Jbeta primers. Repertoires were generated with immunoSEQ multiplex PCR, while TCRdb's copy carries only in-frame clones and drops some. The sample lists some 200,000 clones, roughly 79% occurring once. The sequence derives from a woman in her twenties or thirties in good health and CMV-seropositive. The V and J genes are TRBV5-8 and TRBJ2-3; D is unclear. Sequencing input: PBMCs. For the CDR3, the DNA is TGTGCCAGCAACGATGCAGGAACAGATACGCAGTATTTT. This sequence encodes CASNDAGTDTQYF.